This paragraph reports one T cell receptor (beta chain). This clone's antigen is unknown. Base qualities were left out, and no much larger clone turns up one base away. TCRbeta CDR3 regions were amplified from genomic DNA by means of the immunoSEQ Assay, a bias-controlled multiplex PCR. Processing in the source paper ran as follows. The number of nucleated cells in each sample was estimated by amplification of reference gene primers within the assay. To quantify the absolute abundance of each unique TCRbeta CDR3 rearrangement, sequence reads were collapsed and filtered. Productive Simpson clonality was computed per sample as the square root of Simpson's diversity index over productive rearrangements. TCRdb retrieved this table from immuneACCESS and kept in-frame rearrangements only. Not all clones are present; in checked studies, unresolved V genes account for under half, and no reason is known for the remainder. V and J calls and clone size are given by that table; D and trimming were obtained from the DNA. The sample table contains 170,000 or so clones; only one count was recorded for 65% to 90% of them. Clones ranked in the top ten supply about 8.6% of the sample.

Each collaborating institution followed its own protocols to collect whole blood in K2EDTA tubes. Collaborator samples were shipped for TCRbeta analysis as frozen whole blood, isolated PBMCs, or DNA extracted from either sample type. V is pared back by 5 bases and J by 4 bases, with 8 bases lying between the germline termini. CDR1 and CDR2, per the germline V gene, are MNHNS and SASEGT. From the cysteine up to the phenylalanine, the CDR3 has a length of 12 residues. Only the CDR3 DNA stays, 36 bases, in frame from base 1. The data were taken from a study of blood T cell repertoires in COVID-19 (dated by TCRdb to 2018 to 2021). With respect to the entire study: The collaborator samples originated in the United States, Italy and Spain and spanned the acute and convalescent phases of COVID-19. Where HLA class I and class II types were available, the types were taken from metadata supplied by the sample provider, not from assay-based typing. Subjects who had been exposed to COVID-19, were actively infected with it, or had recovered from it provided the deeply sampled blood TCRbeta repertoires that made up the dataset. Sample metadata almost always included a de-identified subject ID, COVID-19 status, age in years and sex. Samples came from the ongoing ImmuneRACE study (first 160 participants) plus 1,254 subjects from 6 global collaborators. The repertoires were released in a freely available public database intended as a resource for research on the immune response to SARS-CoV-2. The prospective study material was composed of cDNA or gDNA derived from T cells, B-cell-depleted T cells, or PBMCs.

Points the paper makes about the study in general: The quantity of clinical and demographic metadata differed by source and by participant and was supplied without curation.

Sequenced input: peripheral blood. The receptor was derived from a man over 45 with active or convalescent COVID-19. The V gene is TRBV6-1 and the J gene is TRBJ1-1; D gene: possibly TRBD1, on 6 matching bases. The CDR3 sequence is CASSSQGTEAFF. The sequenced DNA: TGTGCCAGCAGTTCACAGGGCACTGAAGCTTTCTTT.